This T cell receptor beta chain was retrieved from a study of blood T cell repertoires in COVID-19. Whole-study context: Samples of COVID-19 (acute and convalescent) were obtained from the United States, Italy and Spain.

This table comes from immunoSEQ multiplex PCR, and its TCRdb copy is limited to in-frame clones, with some not included. The sample includes fewer than 120,000 clones, nearly 80% of them seen just once. The CDR3 runs to 15 residues. The V gene lost 0 bases and the J gene lost 0 bases, with 6 bases spanning the gap. CDR1 is SGHTA and CDR2 is FQGTGA in the germline V gene. The sequence was collected from a woman aged 80 or over with active or convalescent COVID-19. The rearrangement uses TRBV7-3 and TRBJ2-1, with no clear D. The specimen sequenced was peripheral blood. CDR3 residues: CASSLTVSSYNEQFF. In DNA, the CDR3 is TGTGCCAGCAGCTTAACCGTTAGCTCCTACAATGAGCAGTTCTTC.